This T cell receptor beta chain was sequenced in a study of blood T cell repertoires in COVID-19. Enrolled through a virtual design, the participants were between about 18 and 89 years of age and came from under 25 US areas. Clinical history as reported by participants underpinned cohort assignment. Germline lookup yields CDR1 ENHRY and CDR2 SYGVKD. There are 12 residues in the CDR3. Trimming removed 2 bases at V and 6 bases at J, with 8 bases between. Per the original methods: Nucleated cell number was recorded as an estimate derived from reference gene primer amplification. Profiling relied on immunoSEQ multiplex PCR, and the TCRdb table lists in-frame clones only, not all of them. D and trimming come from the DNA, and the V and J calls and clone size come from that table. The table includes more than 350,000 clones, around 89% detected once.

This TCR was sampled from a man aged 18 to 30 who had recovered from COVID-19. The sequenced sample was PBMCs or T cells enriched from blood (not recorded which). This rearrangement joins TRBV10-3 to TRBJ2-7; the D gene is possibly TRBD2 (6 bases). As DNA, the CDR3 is TGTGCCATCAGTGAGAGGGGAGGCGAGCAGTACTTC. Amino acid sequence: CAISERGGEQYF.